This TCR beta chain was captured by sequencing in a study of blood T cells in healthy people across ages. Study-wide findings and caveats: Researchers deemed the diversity estimates from one million T cells underestimates.

Points on this clonotype: Its antigen remains unidentified.

A J-beta primer mix and a sample-barcoded 5' primer were used in a second PCR of about 7 to 12 cycles. MiXCR, run by TCRdb on the 5' RACE reads, gives a single entry per CDR3 protein. The sample holds under 2 million distinct CDR3 sequences, 30% to 40% seen once. Healthy Caucasians from Russia aged roughly 6 to 90 served as donors. Per individual sample, total RNA of at least 6 micrograms was extracted. Germline values: CDR1 DFQATT, CDR2 SNEGSKA (reference sequence). The CDR3 length is 16 residues. Trimming took off 5 bases at V and 0 bases at J, with 17 bases between the two ends. The sample comprised blood. The chain combines TRBV20-1 with TRBJ2-1, with D perhaps matching TRBD1 or TRBD2 (5 bases each). The receptor was derived from a woman in her twenties or thirties in good health. CDR3 amino acids: CSAYSRKGSSYNEQFF. The CDR3 coding sequence is TGCAGTGCTTACTCCAGAAAGGGGAGCTCCTACAATGAGCAGTTCTTC.